This T cell receptor (beta chain) was found in a study of beta chain features in type 1 diabetes. The authors reverse transcribed all of the isolated RNA, so sequencing captured expressed TCRB transcripts. Here immunoSEQ multiplex PCR was the method, and the copy in TCRdb shows in-frame clones only, minus some. The sample includes under 400,000 clones, roughly 15% of them seen just once. V lost 3 bases and J lost 6; bases outside the gene matches: 7. There are 14 residues in the CDR3. CDR1 and CDR2 (germline): SQVTM, ANQGSEA. The J gene is TRBJ1-1, the V gene TRBV29-1, with 10 bases matching TRBD1. Specimen: central memory CD4+ T cells from blood. The receptor comes from a man aged 30 to 45 in good health. The CDR3 sequence is CSVDFGQGGPEAFF. CDR3 in DNA: TGCAGCGTTGATTTTGGACAGGGGGGCCCTGAAGCTTTCTTT.